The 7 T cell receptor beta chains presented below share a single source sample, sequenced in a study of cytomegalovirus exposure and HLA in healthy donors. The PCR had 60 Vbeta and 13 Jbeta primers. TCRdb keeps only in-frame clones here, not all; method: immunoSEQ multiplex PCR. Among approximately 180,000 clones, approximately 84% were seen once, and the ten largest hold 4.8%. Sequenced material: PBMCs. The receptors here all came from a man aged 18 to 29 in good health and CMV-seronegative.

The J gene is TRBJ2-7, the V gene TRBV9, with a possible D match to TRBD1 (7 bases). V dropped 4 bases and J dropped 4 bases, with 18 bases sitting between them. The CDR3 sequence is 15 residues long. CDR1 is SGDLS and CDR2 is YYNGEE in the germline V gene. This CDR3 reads CASSPSGGGQYEQYF. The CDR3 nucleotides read TGTGCCAGCAGCCCCTCCGGAGGGGGACAGTACGAGCAGTACTTC. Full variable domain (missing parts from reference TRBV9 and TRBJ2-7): DSGVTQTPKHLITATGQRVTLRCSPRSGDLSVYWYQQSLDQGLQFLIQYYNGEERAKGNILERFSAQQFPDLHSELNLSSLELGDSALYFCASSPSGGGQYEQYFGPGTRLTVT.

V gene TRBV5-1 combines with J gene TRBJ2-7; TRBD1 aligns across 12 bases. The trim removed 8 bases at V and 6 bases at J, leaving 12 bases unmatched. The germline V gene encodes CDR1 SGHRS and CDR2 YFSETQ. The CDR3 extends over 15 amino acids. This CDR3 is CASSPGTGGSGEQYF. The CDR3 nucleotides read TGCGCCAGTTCCCCGGGGACAGGGGGCTCGGGCGAGCAGTACTTC.

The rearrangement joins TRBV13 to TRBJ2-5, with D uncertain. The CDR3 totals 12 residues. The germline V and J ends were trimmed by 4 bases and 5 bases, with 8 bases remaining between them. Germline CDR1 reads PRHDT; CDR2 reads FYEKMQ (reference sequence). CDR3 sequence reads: CASSSYTETQYF. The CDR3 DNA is TGTGCCAGCAGCTCCTATACGGAGACCCAGTACTTC.

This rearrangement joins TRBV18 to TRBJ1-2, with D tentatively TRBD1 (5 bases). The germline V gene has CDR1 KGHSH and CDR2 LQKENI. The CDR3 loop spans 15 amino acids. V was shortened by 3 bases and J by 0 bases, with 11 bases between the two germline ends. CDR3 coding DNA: TGTGCCAGCTCACCTAAAGCGGGGCCTAACTATGGCTACACCTTC. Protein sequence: CASSPKAGPNYGYTF.

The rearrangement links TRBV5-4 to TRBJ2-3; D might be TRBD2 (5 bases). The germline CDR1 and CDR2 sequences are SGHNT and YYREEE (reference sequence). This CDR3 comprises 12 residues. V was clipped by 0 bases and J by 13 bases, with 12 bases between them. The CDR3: CASSLGGRTEYF. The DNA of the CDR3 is TGTGCCAGCAGCTTGGGAGGGAGAACTGAGTATTTT.

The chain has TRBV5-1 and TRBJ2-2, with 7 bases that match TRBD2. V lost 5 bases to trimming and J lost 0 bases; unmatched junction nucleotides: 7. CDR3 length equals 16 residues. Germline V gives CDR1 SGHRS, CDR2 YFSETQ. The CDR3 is CASSLTSVANTGELFF. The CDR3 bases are TGCGCCAGCAGTTTAACTAGCGTGGCGAACACCGGGGAGCTGTTTTTT.

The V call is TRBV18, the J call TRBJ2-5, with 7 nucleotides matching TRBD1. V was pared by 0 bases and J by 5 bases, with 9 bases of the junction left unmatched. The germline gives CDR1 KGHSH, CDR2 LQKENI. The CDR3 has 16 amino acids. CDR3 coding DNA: TGTGCCAGCTCACCACCGGCCAGGGGGTTCATTGAGACCCAGTACTTC. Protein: CASSPPARGFIETQYF.